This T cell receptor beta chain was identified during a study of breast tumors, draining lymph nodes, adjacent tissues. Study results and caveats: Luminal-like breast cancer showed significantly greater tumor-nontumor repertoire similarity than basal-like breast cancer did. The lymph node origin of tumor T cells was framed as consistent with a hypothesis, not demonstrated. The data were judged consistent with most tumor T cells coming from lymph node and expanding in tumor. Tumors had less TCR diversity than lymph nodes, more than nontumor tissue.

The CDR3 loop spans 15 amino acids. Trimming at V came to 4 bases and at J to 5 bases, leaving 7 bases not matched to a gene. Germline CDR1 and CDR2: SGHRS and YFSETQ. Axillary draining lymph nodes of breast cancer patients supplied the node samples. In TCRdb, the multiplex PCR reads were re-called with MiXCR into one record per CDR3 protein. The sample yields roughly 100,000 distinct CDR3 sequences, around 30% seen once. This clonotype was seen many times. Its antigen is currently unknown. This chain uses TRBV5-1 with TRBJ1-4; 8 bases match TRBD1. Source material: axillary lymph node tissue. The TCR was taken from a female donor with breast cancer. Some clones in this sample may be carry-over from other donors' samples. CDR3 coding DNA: TGCGCCAGCAGCCCGGGACAGGAGGGAAATGAAAAACTGTTTTTT. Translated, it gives CASSPGQEGNEKLFF.